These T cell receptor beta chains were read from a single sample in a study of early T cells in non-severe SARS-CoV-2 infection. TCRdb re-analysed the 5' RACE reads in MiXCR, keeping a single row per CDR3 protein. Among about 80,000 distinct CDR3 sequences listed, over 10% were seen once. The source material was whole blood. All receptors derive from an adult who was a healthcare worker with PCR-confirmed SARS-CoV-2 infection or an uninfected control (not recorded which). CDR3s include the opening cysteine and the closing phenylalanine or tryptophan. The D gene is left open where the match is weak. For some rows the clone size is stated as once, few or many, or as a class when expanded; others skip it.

CASSQELAGGNEQFF	TGTGCCAGCAGCCAAGAACTTGCGGGAGGCAATGAGCAGTTCTTC	few	TRBV3-1	15	TRBJ2-1	TRBD2
CASSQAGSLYGYTF	TGTGCCAGCAGTCAAGCGGGGTCCCTTTATGGCTACACCTTC	many	TRBV7-9	14	TRBJ1-2	.
CASSIGSGPYNEQFF	TGTGCCAGCAGCATCGGTAGCGGCCCGTACAATGAGCAGTTCTTC	few	TRBV7-3	15	TRBJ2-1	.
CASSPDGYGYTF	TGTGCCAGCAGCCCGGACGGATATGGCTACACCTTC	few	TRBV7-9	12	TRBJ1-2	.
CASSLLADSIPQHF	TGTGCCAGCAGCCTATTAGCGGACAGTATACCCCAGCATTTT	.	TRBV5-5	14	TRBJ1-5	.
CATSDLREQYF	TGTGCCACCAGTGATTTAAGGGAGCAGTACTTC	few	TRBV24-1	11	TRBJ2-7	.
CASSLSRQRLNEKLFF	TGTGCCAGCAGCCTTTCACGACAGAGACTAAATGAAAAACTGTTTTTT	few	TRBV3-1	16	TRBJ1-4	.
CASSEDVGDTGELFF	TGTGCCAGCAGTGAGGACGTGGGAGACACCGGGGAGCTGTTTTTT	.	TRBV2	15	TRBJ2-2	.
CASSTFGSNQPQHF	TGTGCCAGCAGCACCTTCGGTAGCAATCAGCCCCAGCATTTT	many	TRBV4-2	14	TRBJ1-5	.
CATSERGYEQYF	TGTGCCACCAGTGAACGGGGGTATGAGCAGTACTTC	few	TRBV24-1	12	TRBJ2-7	.
CASSEAVWAGGYEQYF	TGTGCCAGCAGTGAAGCCGTTTGGGCGGGAGGCTACGAGCAGTACTTC	.	TRBV2	16	TRBJ2-7	TRBD2
CASGSMVQETQYF	TGTGCCAGCGGGTCAATGGTCCAAGAGACCCAGTACTTC	.	TRBV12-3/TRBV12-4	13	TRBJ2-5	.
CASSYEGLIEKLFF	TGTGCCAGCAGTTACGAAGGCTTGATTGAAAAACTGTTTTTT	many	TRBV6-2/TRBV6-3	14	TRBJ1-4	.
CASSEFLGTTDTQYF	TGCGCCAGCAGTGAGTTTCTGGGAACAACAGATACGCAGTATTTT	many	TRBV10-1	15	TRBJ2-3	.
CASSPGQGLTYEQYF	TGTGCCAGCTCACCGGGACAGGGGCTTACCTACGAGCAGTACTTC	.	TRBV18	15	TRBJ2-7	TRBD1
CATSTPRNEQLF	TGTGCCACCAGTACCCCTAGGAATGAGCAGTTATTC	.	TRBV24-1	12	TRBJ2-1	.
CASSLAQIPWGTVRTEAFF	TGTGCCAGCAGCTTAGCGCAGATCCCCTGGGGGACAGTGAGGACTGAAGCTTTCTTT	many	TRBV7-8	19	TRBJ1-1	TRBD1
CASSLVGGYGYTF	TGTGCCAGCAGTTTAGTGGGGGGCTATGGCTACACCTTC	many	TRBV27	13	TRBJ1-2	.
CASSLAAGYNEQFF	TGTGCTAGCAGCTTAGCGGCAGGGTACAATGAGCAGTTCTTC	many	TRBV7-7	14	TRBJ2-1	.
CSAPGLAGVSGQETQYF	TGCAGTGCTCCCGGACTAGCAGGGGTCAGCGGACAAGAGACCCAGTACTTC	many	TRBV20-1	17	TRBJ2-5	TRBD2
CASTTVSRNSPLHF	TGTGCCAGCACTACCGTATCAAGGAACTCACCCCTCCACTTT	few	TRBV27	14	TRBJ1-6	.
CAWSGASTDTQYF	TGTGCCTGGAGTGGAGCGAGCACAGATACGCAGTATTTT	.	TRBV30	13	TRBJ2-3	.
CASSLGLQPPFGDTQYF	TGTGCCAGCAGCTTAGGATTGCAACCACCATTCGGAGATACGCAGTATTTT	.	TRBV7-9	17	TRBJ2-3	.
CASSSGTPNEQFF	TGTGCCAGCAGCTCCGGGACTCCCAATGAGCAGTTCTTC	few	TRBV5-6	13	TRBJ2-1	.
CASSQEQGPYGYTF	TGTGCCAGCAGCCAAGAACAGGGGCCCTATGGCTACACCTTC	.	TRBV14	14	TRBJ1-2	TRBD1
CATSDFAPQAASGRPDTQYF	TGTGCCACCAGTGATTTCGCCCCTCAAGCAGCCTCAGGGCGCCCAGATACGCAGTATTTT	few	TRBV24-1	20	TRBJ2-3	.
CASSIGQGPYQPQHF	TGTGCCAGTAGTATAGGCCAGGGGCCTTATCAGCCCCAGCATTTT	many	TRBV19	15	TRBJ1-5	.
CASEGGSVGEQFF	TGTGCCAGCGAGGGCGGGAGTGTGGGTGAGCAGTTCTTC	many	TRBV6-2/TRBV6-3	13	TRBJ2-1	TRBD2
CASSSQGDQPQHF	TGTGCCAGCAGCTCTCAGGGGGACCAGCCCCAGCATTTT	few	TRBV7-2	13	TRBJ1-5	TRBD1
CASSLGTAIFQETQYF	TGCGCCAGCAGCTTGGGCACAGCTATTTTCCAAGAGACCCAGTACTTC	.	TRBV5-1	16	TRBJ2-5	.
CASSLEPPRRDYGYTF	TGTGCCAGCAGCTTAGAGCCCCCGCGACGAGACTATGGCTACACCTTC	few	TRBV11-3	16	TRBJ1-2	.